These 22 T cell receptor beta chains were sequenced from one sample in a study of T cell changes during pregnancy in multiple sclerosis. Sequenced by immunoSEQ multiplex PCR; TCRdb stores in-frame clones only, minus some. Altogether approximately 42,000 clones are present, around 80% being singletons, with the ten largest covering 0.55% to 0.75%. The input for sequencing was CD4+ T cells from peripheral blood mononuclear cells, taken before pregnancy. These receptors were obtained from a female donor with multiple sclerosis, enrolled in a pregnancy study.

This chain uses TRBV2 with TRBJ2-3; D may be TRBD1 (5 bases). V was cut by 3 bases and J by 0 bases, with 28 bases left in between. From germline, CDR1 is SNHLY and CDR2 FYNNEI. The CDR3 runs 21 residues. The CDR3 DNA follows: TGTGCCAGCAGTGATCTGACTGGAAACTGGGCGGACACCCCTAGCACAGATACGCAGTATTTT. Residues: CASSDLTGNWADTPSTDTQYF.

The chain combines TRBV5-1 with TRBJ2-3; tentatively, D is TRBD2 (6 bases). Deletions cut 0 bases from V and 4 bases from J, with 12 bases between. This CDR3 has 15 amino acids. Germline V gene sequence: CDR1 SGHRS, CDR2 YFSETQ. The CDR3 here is CASSLEETRADTQYF. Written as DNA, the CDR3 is TGCGCCAGCAGCTTGGAGGAGACTAGAGCAGATACGCAGTATTTT.

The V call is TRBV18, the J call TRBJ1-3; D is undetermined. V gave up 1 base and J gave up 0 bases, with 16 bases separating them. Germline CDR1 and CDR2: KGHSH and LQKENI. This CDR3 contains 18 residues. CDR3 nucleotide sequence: TGTGCCAGCTCACCACAGGATGGGCTCTTCTTCTCTGGAAACACCATATATTTT. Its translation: CASSPQDGLFFSGNTIYF.

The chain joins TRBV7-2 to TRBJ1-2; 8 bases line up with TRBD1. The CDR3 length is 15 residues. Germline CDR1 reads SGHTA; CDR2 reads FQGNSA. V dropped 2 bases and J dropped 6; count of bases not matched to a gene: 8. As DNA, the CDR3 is TGTGCCAGCAGCTTATTTCAGGGGGCTCTAGATGGCTACACCTTC. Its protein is CASSLFQGALDGYTF.

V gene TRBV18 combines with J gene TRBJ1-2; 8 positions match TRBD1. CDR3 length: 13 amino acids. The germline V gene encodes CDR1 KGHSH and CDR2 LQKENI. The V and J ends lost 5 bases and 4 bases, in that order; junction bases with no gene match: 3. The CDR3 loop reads CASSTRGLYGYTF. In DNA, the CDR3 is TGTGCCAGCTCAACCAGGGGGCTCTATGGCTACACCTTC.

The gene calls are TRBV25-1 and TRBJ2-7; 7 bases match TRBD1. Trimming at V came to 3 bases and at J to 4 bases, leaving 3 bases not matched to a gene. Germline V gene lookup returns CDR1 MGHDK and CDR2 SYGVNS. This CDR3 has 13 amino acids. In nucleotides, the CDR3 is TGTGCCAGCAGTGAGTACAGGGGATACGAGCAGTACTTC. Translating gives CASSEYRGYEQYF.

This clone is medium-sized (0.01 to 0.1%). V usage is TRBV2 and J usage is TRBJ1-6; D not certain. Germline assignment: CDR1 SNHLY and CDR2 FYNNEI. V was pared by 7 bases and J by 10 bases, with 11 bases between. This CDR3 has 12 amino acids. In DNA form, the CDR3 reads TGTGCCAGCAACGGGGAAAACTCACCCCTCCACTTT. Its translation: CASNGENSPLHF.

The CDR3 loop is CASSPRQEVDYGYTF. Here the CDR3 DNA reads TGTGCCAGCTCACCGCGTCAGGAGGTTGACTATGGCTACACCTTC. The chain links TRBV18 to TRBJ1-2; no definite D call. Per germline, CDR1 KGHSH and CDR2 LQKENI. CDR3 length equals 15 residues. Deletions cut 3 bases from V and 3 bases from J, with 14 bases between.

The CDR3 here is CASSDTGNGKSQHF. CDR3 DNA: TGTGCCAGCAGTGATACAGGGAACGGGAAGTCCCAGCATTTT. The rearrangement uses TRBV2 and TRBJ1-5; TRBD1 is a possible D gene (6 bases). Germline V lookup: CDR1 SNHLY, CDR2 FYNNEI. The V and J ends lost 3 bases and 11 bases respectively, with 17 bases between them. The CDR3 spans 14 residues.

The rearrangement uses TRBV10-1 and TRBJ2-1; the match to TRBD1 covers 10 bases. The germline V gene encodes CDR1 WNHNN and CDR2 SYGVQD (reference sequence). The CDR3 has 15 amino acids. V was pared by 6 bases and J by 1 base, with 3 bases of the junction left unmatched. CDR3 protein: CASSRDRGSYNEQFF. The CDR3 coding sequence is TGCGCCAGCAGCCGGGACAGGGGATCCTACAATGAGCAGTTCTTC.

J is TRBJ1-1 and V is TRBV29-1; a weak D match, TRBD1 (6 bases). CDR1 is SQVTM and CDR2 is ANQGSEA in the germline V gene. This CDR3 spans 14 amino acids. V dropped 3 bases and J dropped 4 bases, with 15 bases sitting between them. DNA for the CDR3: TGCAGCGTTGAGGTTGGGGGCATTAGCACTGAAGCTTTCTTT. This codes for CSVEVGGISTEAFF.

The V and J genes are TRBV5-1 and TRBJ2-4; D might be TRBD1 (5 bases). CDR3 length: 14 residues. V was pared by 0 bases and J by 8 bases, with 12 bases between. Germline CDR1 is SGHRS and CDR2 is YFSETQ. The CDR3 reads CASSLEPGFDIQYF. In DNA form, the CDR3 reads TGCGCCAGCAGCTTGGAACCAGGGTTTGACATTCAGTACTTC. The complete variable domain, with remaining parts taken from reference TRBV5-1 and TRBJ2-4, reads KAGVTQTPRYLIKTRGQQVTLSCSPISGHRSVSWYQQTPGQGLQFLFEYFSETQRNKGNFPGRFSGRQFSNSRSEMNVSTLELGDSALYLCASSLEPGFDIQYFGAGTRLSVL.

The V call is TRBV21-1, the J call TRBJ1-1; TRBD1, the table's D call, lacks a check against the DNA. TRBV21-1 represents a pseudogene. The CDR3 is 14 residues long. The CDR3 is CASSNKTRGRKAFF. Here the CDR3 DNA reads TGTGCCAGCAGCAATAAGACAAGGGGGCGGAAAGCTTTCTTT.

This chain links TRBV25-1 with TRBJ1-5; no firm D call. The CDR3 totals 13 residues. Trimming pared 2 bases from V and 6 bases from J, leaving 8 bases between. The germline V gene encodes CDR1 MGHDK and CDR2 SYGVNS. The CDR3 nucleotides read TGTGCCAGCAGTGAAGGAGGCGGTCAGCCCCAGCATTTT. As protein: CASSEGGGQPQHF.

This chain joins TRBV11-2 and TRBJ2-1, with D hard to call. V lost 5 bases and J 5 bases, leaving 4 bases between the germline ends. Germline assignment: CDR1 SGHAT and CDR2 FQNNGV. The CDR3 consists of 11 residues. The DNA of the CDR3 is TGTGCCAGCAGCCCTAACAATGAGCAGTTCTTC. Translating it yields CASSPNNEQFF.

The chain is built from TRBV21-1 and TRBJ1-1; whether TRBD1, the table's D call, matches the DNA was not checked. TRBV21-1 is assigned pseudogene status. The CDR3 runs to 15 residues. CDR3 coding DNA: TGTGCCAGCAGCAACGCGGTGACAGCTTACACTGAAGCTTTCTTT. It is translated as CASSNAVTAYTEAFF.

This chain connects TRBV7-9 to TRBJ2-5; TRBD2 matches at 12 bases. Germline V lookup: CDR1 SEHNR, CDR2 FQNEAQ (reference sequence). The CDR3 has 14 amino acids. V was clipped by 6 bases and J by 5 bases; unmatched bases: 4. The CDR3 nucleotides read TGTGCCAGCAGACCTAGCGGGGGGGCCGAGACCCAGTACTTC. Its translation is CASRPSGGAETQYF.

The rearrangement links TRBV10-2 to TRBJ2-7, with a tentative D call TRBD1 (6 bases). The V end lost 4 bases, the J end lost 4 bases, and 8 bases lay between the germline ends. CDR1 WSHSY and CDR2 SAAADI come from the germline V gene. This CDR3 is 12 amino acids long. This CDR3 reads CASSGQGYEQYF. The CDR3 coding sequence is TGCGCCAGCAGTGGCCAGGGGTACGAGCAGTACTTC.

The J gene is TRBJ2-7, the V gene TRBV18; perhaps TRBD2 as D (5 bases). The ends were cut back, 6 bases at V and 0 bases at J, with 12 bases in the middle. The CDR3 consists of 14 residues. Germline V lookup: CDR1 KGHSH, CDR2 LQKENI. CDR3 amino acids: CASSRAGSSYEQYF. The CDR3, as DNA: TGTGCCAGCTCGCGGGCGGGCAGCTCCTACGAGCAGTACTTC.

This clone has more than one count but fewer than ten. DNA of the CDR3: TGTGCCAGCAGCTTAAGGGAAGGGGGTGGCTACACCTTC. Translated, it gives CASSLREGGGYTF. The chain employs TRBV7-9 and TRBJ1-2, with a tentative D call TRBD1 (6 bases). The ends were cut back, 2 bases at V and 7 bases at J, with 11 bases in the middle. CDR1 is SEHNR and CDR2 is FQNEAQ in the germline V gene (reference sequence). This CDR3 comprises 13 residues.

DNA of the CDR3: TGCGCCAGCAGCTTGGACGGGAGCTCCTACGAGCAGTACTTC. Encoded protein: CASSLDGSSYEQYF. The V gene is TRBV5-1, the J gene TRBJ2-7; D possibly corresponds to TRBD2 (6 bases). Looked up from germline, CDR1 is SGHRS and CDR2 is YFSETQ. This CDR3 has 14 residues. Trimming took 0 bases from V and 0 from J, leaving 7 bases between them.

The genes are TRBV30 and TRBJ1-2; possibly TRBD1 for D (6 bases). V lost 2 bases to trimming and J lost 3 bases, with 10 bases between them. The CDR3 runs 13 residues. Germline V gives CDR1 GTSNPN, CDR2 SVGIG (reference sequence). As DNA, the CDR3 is TGTGCCTGGAGTTTACAGGGACACTATGGCTACACCTTC. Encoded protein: CAWSLQGHYGYTF.